The 15 T cell receptor beta chains below were found in one sample sequenced in a study of tumor-infiltrating lymphocytes in localized non-small cell lung cancer. Some clones are missing from TCRdb's copy, which holds only in-frame ones; the method was immunoSEQ multiplex PCR. The sample shows 20,000 to 25,000 clones, approximately 71% of them seen only once. Input material: lung tumor tissue. Receptor source: a human donor with non-small cell lung cancer.

The genes are TRBV18 and TRBJ2-1, with 14 bases lining up with TRBD2. Germline-derived CDR1 and CDR2 are KGHSH and LQKENI. Losses at the gene ends were 4 bases for V and 7 bases for J; bases not matched to a gene: 6. This CDR3 comprises 16 residues. The CDR3 DNA sequence: TGTGCCAGCTCACGACCGGGACTAGCGGGAGTGAATGAGCAGTTCTTC. Encoded protein: CASSRPGLAGVNEQFF.

The V gene is TRBV25-1, the J gene TRBJ1-1; D gene uncertain. Germline assignment: CDR1 MGHDK and CDR2 SYGVNS. Trimming cost V 3 bases and J 1 base, with 9 bases left between them. This CDR3 contains 14 residues. CDR3 amino acids: CASSDYEKNTEAFF. CDR3 nucleotides: TGTGCCAGCAGTGATTATGAAAAGAACACTGAAGCTTTCTTT.

The chain uses TRBV5-6 and TRBJ2-1, with D possibly being TRBD1 or TRBD2 (5 bases each). Trimming removed 1 base from V and 3 bases from J, with 8 bases in between. The CDR3 totals 14 residues. CDR1 is SGHDT, CDR2 YYEEEE, per germline. CDR3 bases: TGTGCCAGCAGCTTGCGGGGCCGCTACAATGAGCAGTTCTTC. Its protein is CASSLRGRYNEQFF.

The chain employs TRBV18 and TRBJ2-4; D perhaps matches TRBD2 (6 bases). The CDR3 has 16 amino acids. Germline V CDR1 and CDR2: KGHSH, LQKENI. V was cut by 3 bases and J by 0 bases, with 12 bases left in between. This chain's CDR3 is CASSPALGGAKNIQYF. DNA for the CDR3: TGTGCCAGCTCACCGGCCCTCGGGGGAGCCAAAAACATTCAGTACTTC.

There are many counts of this clone. The chain recombines TRBV15 with TRBJ2-1; D uncertain. With 1 base removed from V and 7 bases from J, the gap between germline ends came to 14 bases. CDR3 length: 15 amino acids. CDR1 and CDR2 from the germline V gene are LNHNV and YYDKDF (reference sequence). The CDR3 sequence is CATSRAPLESNEQFF. CDR3 DNA sequence: TGTGCCACCAGCAGAGCCCCCCTAGAGTCAAATGAGCAGTTCTTC. The full variable domain, with the rest looked up from reference TRBV15 and TRBJ2-1, is DAMVIQNPRYQVTQFGKPVTLSCSQTLNHNVMYWYQQKSSQAPKLLFHYYDKDFNNEADTPDNFQSRRPNTSFCFLDIRSPGLGDTAMYLCATSRAPLESNEQFFGPGTRLTVL.

This chain connects TRBV19 to TRBJ2-1; 9 bases are shared with TRBD2. This CDR3 has 15 residues. CDR1 is LNHDA and CDR2 is SQIVND in the germline V gene (reference sequence). The V gene end was trimmed by 4 bases and the J gene end by 4 bases; junction bases not matched to a gene: 5. The CDR3 bases are TGTGCCAGTAGTACGTTAGCGGGAGAGTACAATGAGCAGTTCTTC. It specifies CASSTLAGEYNEQFF.

This chain connects TRBV27 to TRBJ2-7, with D tentatively TRBD1 or TRBD2 (5 bases each). The CDR3 sequence is 14 residues long. With 3 bases removed from V and 1 base from J, the gap between germline ends came to 10 bases. The germline gives CDR1 MNHEY, CDR2 SMNVEV (reference sequence). This CDR3 is CASSLGRGSYEQYF. CDR3 nucleotides: TGTGCCAGCAGTTTGGGACGCGGATCCTACGAGCAGTACTTC.

This clone appeared a single time. The J gene is TRBJ2-1, the V gene TRBV6-6; the D is unclear. This CDR3 is 14 amino acids long. Trimming stripped 7 bases from V and 5 bases from J, with 15 bases between. In germline, CDR1 is MNHNY, CDR2 SVGAGI (reference sequence). The CDR3 sequence is CASNKGNRDNEQFF. DNA for the CDR3: TGTGCCAGCAACAAGGGTAACCGAGACAATGAGCAGTTCTTC.

This sequence joins TRBV4-1 and TRBJ2-5; 10 positions agree with TRBD2. The CDR3 length is 17 residues. V trimming: 0 bases; J trimming: 5 bases; junction bases outside the gene matches: 9. The V gene's germline CDR1 is MGHRA and CDR2 YSYEKL. The CDR3 is CASSQDPPSGRGETQYF. CDR3 in DNA: TGCGCCAGCAGCCAAGACCCACCAAGCGGGAGGGGTGAGACCCAGTACTTC.

V and J are TRBV4-1 and TRBJ2-5; 9 positions agree with TRBD2. Losses at the gene ends were 0 bases for V and 5 bases for J; bases not matched to a gene: 16. The CDR3 is made up of 19 amino acids. Per the germline V gene, CDR1 is MGHRA and CDR2 is YSYEKL. The CDR3 protein is CASSQDPPGYSGRRETQYF. The DNA for the CDR3 is TGCGCCAGCAGCCAAGATCCTCCGGGGTACAGCGGGAGGAGGGAGACCCAGTACTTC.

V and J are TRBV9 and TRBJ2-5, with D perhaps TRBD1 or TRBD2 (5 bases each). With 1 base removed from V and 5 bases from J, the gap between germline ends came to 9 bases. The CDR3 is 13 amino acids. Germline V gene lookup returns CDR1 SGDLS and CDR2 YYNGEE. The CDR3 DNA reads TGTGCCAGCAGCGTAACCGGGGCGGAGACCCAGTACTTC. It specifies CASSVTGAETQYF.

Only a few counts were recorded for this clone. V is TRBV30 and J is TRBJ1-5; 10 nucleotides agree with TRBD1. Germline assignment: CDR1 GTSNPN and CDR2 SVGIG (reference sequence). The CDR3 has 13 residues. The V and J ends lost 3 bases and 6 bases, in that order; junction bases with no gene match: 2. The CDR3 loop is CAWSGQGGQPQHF. The CDR3 DNA is TGTGCCTGGAGCGGACAGGGGGGTCAGCCCCAGCATTTT.

The gene calls are TRBV11-2 and TRBJ2-4, with TRBD1 as a possible D gene (5 bases). V was shortened by 6 bases and J by 7 bases, with 10 bases between the two germline ends. This CDR3 comprises 12 residues. CDR1 is SGHAT and CDR2 is FQNNGV in the germline V gene. The CDR3 coding sequence is TGTGCCAGCAGAGGACATATTAACATTCAGTACTTC. Translation: CASRGHINIQYF.

The V call is TRBV5-4, the J call TRBJ1-3; 7 bases agree with TRBD1. This CDR3 comprises 15 residues. Germline CDR1 SGHNT, CDR2 YYREEE (reference sequence). The V and J ends lost 3 bases and 1 base, in that order; junction bases with no gene match: 4. The CDR3 DNA reads as TGTGCCAGCAGCTGGTCCAGGGGGTCTGGAAACACCATATATTTT. Amino acids: CASSWSRGSGNTIYF.

The V call is TRBV5-4, the J call TRBJ2-1, with D perhaps matching TRBD1 or TRBD2 (5 bases each). This CDR3 comprises 12 residues. Per germline, CDR1 SGHNT and CDR2 YYREEE (reference sequence). V was shortened by 7 bases and J by 6 bases, with 11 bases between the two germline ends. CDR3 nucleotide sequence: TGTGCCAGCTCCTGGGGGTTCAATGAGCAGTTCTTC. The encoded protein is CASSWGFNEQFF.